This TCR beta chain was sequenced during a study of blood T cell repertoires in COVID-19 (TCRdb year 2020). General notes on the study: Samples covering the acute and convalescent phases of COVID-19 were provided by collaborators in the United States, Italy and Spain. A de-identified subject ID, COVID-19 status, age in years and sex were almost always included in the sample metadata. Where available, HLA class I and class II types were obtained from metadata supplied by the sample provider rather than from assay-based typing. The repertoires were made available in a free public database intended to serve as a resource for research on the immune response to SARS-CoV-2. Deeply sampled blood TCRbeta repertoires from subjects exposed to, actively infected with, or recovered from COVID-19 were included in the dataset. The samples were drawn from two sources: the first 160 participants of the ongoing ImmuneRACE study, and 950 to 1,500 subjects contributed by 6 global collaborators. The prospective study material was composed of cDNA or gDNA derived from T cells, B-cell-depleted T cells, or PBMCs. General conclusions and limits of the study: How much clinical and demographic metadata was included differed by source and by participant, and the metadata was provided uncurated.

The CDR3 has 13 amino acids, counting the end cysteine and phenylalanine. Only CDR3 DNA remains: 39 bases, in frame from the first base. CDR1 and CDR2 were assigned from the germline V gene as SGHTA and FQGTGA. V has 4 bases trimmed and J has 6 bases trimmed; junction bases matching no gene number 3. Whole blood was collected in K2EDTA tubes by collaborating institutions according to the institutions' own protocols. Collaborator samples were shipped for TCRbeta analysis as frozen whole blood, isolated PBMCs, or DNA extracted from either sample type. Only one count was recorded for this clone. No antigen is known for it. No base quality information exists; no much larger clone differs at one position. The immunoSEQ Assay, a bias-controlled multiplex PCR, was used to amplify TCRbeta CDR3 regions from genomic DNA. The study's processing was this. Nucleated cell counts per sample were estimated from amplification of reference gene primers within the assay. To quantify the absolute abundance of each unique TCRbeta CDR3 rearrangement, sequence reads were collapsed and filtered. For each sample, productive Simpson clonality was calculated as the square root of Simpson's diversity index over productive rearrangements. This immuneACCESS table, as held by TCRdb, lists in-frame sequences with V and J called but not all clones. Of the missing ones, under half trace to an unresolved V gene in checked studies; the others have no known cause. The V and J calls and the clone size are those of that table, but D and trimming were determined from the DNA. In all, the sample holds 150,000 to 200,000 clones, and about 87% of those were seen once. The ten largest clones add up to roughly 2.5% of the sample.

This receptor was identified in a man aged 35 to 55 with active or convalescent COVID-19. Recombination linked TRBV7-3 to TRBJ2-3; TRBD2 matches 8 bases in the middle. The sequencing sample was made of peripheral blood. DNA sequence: TGTGCCAGCAGCTCCGGGGGGGCGGATACGCAGTATTTT. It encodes CASSSGGADTQYF.